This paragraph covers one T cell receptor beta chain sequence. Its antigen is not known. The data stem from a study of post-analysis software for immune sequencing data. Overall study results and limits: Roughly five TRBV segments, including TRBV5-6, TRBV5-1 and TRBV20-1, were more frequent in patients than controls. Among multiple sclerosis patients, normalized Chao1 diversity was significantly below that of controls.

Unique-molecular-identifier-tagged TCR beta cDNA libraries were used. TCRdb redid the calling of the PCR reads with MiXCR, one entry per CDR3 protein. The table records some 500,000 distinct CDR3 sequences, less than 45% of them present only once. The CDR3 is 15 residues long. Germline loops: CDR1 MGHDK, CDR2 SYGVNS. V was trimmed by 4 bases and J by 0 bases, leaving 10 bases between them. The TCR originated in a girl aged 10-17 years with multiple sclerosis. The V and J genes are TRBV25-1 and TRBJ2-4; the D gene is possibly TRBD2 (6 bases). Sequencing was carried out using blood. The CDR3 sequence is CASSAVGLAKNIQYF. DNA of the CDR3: TGTGCCAGCAGTGCAGTGGGACTAGCCAAAAACATTCAGTACTTC.